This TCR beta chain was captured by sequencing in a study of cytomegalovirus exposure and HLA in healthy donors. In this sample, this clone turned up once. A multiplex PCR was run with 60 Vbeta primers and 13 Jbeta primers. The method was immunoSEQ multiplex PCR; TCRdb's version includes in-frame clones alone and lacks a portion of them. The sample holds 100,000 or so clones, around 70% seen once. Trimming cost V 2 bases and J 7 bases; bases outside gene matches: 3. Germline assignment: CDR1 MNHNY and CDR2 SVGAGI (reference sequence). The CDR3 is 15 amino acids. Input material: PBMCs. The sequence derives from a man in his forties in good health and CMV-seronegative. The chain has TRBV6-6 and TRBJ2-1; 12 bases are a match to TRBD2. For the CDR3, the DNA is TGTGCCAGCAGTTACAGTGGGACTAGCGGGAATGAGCAGTTCTTC. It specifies CASSYSGTSGNEQFF.